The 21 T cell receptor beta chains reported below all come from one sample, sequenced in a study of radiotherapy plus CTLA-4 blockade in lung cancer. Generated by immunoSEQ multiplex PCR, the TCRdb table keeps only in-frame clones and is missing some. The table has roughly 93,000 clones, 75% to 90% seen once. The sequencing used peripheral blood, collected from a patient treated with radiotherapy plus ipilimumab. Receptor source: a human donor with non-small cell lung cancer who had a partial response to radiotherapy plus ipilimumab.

The CDR3 DNA reads as TGTGCCAGCGGCGGTGCGACTAGCGGGAGGAATGAGCAGTTCTTC. Translating it yields CASGGATSGRNEQFF. V gene TRBV27 combines with J gene TRBJ2-1; 13 nucleotides match TRBD2. The CDR3 is made up of 15 amino acids. V shed 8 bases and J 7 bases; nucleotides not matched to a gene: 8. CDR1 is MNHEY and CDR2 is SMNVEV in the germline V gene (reference sequence).

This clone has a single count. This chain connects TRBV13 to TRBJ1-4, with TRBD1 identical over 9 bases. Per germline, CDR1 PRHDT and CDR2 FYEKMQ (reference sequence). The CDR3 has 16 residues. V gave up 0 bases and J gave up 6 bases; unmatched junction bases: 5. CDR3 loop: CASSLGLGQGYEKLFF. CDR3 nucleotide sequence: TGTGCCAGCAGCTTAGGTCTCGGACAGGGGTATGAAAAACTGTTTTTT.

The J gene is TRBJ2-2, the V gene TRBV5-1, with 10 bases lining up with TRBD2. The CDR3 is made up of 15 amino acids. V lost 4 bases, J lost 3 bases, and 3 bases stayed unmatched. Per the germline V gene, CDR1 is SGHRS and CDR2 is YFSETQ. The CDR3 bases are TGCGCCAGCAGCCTAGGACTAGCGGACACCGGGGAGCTGTTTTTT. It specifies CASSLGLADTGELFF.

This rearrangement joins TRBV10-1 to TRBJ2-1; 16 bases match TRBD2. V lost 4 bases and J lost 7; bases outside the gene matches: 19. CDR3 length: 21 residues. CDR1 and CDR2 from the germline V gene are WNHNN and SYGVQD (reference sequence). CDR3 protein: CASSGGDRPGLAGGRRNEQFF. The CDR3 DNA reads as TGCGCCAGCAGTGGGGGGGACAGGCCGGGACTAGCGGGAGGGCGACGGAATGAGCAGTTCTTC.

CDR3 sequence: CASGRENEKLFF. The CDR3 DNA sequence: TGTGCCAGCGGCAGGGAAAATGAAAAACTGTTTTTT. The J gene is TRBJ1-4, the V gene TRBV27, with a weak D call TRBD1 (5 bases). Between the trimmed V and J ends, which lost 8 bases and 5 bases, there was a span of 9 bases. Per the germline V gene, CDR1 is MNHEY and CDR2 is SMNVEV (reference sequence). The CDR3 sequence is 12 residues long.

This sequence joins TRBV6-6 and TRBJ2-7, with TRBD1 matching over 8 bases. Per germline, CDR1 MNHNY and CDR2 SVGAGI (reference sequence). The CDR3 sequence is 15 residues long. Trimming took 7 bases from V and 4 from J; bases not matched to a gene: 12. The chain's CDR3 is CASNDMQGAIYEQYF. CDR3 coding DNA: TGTGCCAGCAACGACATGCAGGGGGCAATATACGAGCAGTACTTC.

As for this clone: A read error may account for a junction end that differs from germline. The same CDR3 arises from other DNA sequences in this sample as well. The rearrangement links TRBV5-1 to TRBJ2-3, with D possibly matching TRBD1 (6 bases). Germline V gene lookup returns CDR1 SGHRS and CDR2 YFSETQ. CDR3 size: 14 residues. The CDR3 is CASSPDRSTDTQYF. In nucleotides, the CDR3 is TGTGCCAGCAGCCCGGACAGAAGCACAGATACGCAGTATTTT. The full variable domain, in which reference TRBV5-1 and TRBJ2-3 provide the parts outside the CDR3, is KAGVTQTPRYLIKTRGQQVTLSCSPISGHRSVSWYQQTPGQGLQFLFEYFSETQRNKGNFPGRFSGRQFSNSRSEMNVSTLELGDSALYLCASSPDRSTDTQYFGPGTRLTVL.

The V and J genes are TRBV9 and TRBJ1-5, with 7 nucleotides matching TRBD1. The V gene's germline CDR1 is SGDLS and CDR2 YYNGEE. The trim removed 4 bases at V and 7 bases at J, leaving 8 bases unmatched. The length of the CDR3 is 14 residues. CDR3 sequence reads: CASSPTGDGQPQHF. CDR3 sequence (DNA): TGTGCCAGCAGCCCTACAGGGGACGGGCAGCCCCAGCATTTT.

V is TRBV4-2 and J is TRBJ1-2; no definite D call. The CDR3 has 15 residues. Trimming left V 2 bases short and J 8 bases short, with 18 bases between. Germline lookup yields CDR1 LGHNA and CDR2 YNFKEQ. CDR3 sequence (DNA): TGTGCCAGCAGCCAAACCGTCGACTCCCGAGGAGGCTACACCTTC. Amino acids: CASSQTVDSRGGYTF.

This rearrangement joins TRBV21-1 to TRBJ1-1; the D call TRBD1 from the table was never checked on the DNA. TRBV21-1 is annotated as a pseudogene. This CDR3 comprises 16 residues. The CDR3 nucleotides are TGTGCCAGCAAAGGGGGCAGGGGAAGGGAAAACACTGAAGCTTTCTTT. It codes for CASKGGRGRENTEAFF.

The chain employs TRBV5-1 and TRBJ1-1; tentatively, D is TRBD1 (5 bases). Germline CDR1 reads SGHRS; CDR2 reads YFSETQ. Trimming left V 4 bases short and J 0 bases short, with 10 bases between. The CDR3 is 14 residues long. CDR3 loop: CASSPRQLNTEAFF. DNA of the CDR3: TGCGCCAGCAGCCCGCGACAGTTGAACACTGAAGCTTTCTTT.

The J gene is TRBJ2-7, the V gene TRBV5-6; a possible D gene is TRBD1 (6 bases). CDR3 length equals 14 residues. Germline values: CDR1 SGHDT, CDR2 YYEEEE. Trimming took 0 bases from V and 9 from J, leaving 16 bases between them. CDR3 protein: CASSLDRVALGQYF. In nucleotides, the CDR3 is TGTGCCAGCAGCTTGGACAGGGTGGCGCTCGGGCAGTACTTC.

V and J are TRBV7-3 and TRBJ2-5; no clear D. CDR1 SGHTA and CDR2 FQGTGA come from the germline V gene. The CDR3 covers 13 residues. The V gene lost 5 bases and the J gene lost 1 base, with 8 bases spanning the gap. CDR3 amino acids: CASSPGFQETQYF. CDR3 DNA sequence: TGTGCCAGCAGCCCCGGGTTCCAAGAGACCCAGTACTTC.

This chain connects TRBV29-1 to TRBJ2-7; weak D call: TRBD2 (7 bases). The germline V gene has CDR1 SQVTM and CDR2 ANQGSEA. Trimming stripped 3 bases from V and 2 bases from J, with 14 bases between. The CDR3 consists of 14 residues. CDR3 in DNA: TGCAGCGTTGATGGGGGCGGGGGCACCTACGAGCAGTACTTC. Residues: CSVDGGGGTYEQYF.

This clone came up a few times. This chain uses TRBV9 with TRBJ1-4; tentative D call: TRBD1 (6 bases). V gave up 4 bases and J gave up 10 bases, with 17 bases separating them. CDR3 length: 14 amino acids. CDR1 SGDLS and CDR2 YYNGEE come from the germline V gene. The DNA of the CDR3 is TGTGCCAGCAGCCCTAGGACAGAAGCTGCAAAACTGTTTTTT. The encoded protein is CASSPRTEAAKLFF. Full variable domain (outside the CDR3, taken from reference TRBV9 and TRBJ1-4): DSGVTQTPKHLITATGQRVTLRCSPRSGDLSVYWYQQSLDQGLQFLIQYYNGEERAKGNILERFSAQQFPDLHSELNLSSLELGDSALYFCASSPRTEAAKLFFGSGTQLSVL.

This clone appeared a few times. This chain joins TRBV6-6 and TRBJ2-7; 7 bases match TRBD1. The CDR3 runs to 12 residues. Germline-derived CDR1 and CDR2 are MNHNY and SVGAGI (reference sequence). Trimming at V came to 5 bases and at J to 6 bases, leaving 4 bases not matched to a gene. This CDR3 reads CASSQQGTEQYF. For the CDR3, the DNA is TGTGCCAGCAGTCAACAGGGGACCGAGCAGTACTTC.

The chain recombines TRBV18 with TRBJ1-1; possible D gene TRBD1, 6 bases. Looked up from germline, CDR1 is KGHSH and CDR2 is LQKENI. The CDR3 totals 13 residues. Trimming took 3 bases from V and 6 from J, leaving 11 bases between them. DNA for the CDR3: TGTGCCAGCTCACCCCCGGGACAACCTGAAGCTTTCTTT. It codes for CASSPPGQPEAFF.

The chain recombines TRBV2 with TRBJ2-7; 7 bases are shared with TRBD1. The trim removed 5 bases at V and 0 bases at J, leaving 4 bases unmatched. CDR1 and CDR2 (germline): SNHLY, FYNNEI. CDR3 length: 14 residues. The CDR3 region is CASSTGQSSYEQYF. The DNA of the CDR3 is TGTGCCAGCAGTACGGGACAGAGCTCCTACGAGCAGTACTTC.

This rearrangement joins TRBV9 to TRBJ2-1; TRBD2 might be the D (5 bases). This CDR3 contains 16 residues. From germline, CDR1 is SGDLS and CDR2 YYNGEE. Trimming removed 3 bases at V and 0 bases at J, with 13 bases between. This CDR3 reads CASSALGRGSYNEQFF. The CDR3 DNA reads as TGTGCCAGCAGCGCCCTAGGGAGAGGCTCCTACAATGAGCAGTTCTTC. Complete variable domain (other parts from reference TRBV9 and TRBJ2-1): DSGVTQTPKHLITATGQRVTLRCSPRSGDLSVYWYQQSLDQGLQFLIQYYNGEERAKGNILERFSAQQFPDLHSELNLSSLELGDSALYFCASSALGRGSYNEQFFGPGTRLTVL.

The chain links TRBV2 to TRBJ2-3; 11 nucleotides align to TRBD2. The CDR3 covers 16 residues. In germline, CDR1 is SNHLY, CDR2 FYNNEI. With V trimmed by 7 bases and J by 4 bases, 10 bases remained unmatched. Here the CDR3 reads CASNPGLAGGADTQYF. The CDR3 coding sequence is TGTGCCAGCAACCCCGGGCTAGCGGGAGGCGCAGATACGCAGTATTTT.

CDR3 loop: CASRGQIAKNIQYF. CDR3 DNA sequence: TGTGCCAGTCGGGGACAGATAGCCAAAAACATTCAGTACTTC. V is TRBV19 and J is TRBJ2-4; 7 positions match TRBD1. V lost 8 bases, J lost 0 bases, and 4 bases stayed unmatched. The CDR3 length is 14 residues. Germline assignment: CDR1 LNHDA and CDR2 SQIVND (reference sequence).